Presented here are 2 T cell receptor beta chains from one specimen sequenced in a study of CD8+ T cells in alopecia areata. The treatment here: oral pan-JAK inhibitor, 5-10 mg twice daily. Reverse transcription of extracted RNA yielded cDNA, which provided the sequencing template. TCRdb keeps only in-frame clones here, not all; method: immunoSEQ multiplex PCR. The sample records 85,000 to 110,000 clones, under 90% being singletons. The sample was CD8+ T cells sorted from blood, taken around week 31, from a patient treated with tofacitinib. The receptors derive from a human donor with alopecia areata.

The rearrangement uses TRBV29-1 and TRBJ2-1; possibly TRBD1 for D (5 bases). V shed 7 bases and J shed 5 bases, with 12 bases lying between them. Germline CDR1 SQVTM, CDR2 ANQGSEA. The CDR3 is 12 residues long. CDR3: CSAPGAHNEQFF. The CDR3 DNA sequence: TGCAGCGCTCCTGGGGCCCACAATGAGCAGTTCTTC.

V is TRBV7-9 and J is TRBJ1-2; possible D gene TRBD1, 5 bases. The CDR3 length is 15 residues. The germline gives CDR1 SEHNR, CDR2 FQNEAQ (reference sequence). V lost 3 bases and J 8 bases, leaving 19 bases between the germline ends. This CDR3 reads CASSFDGGTLGGYTF. The CDR3 nucleotides read TGTGCCAGCAGCTTCGACGGGGGAACCCTGGGGGGCTACACCTTC.